The clone carrying this TCR beta chain was picked up a small number of times. An equimolar mix of two oligonucleotides served as the beta constant-region primer for TRBC1 and TRBC2. Nested alpha and beta constant-region primers with the SP2 primer drove four PCR rounds on ligated cDNA. TCRdb used MiXCR to reprocess the UMI-ligation and nested PCR reads, holding one entry per CDR3 protein. The table includes 130,000 to 150,000 distinct CDR3 sequences, about 17% detected once. Germline V gene sequence: CDR1 SQVTM, CDR2 ANQGSEA. The CDR3 runs to 13 residues. V dropped 7 bases and J dropped 2 bases, with 14 bases sitting between them. These data belong to a study of naive and memory T cell subsets.

The J gene is TRBJ2-5, the V gene TRBV29-1; D may be TRBD1 or TRBD2 (6 bases each). The clonotype originates from a human donor in good health. What was sequenced was naive CD4+ T cells from blood. CDR3 bases: TGCAGCGACCAAGGGGGACTGCAAGAGACCCAGTACTTC. It encodes CSDQGGLQETQYF.